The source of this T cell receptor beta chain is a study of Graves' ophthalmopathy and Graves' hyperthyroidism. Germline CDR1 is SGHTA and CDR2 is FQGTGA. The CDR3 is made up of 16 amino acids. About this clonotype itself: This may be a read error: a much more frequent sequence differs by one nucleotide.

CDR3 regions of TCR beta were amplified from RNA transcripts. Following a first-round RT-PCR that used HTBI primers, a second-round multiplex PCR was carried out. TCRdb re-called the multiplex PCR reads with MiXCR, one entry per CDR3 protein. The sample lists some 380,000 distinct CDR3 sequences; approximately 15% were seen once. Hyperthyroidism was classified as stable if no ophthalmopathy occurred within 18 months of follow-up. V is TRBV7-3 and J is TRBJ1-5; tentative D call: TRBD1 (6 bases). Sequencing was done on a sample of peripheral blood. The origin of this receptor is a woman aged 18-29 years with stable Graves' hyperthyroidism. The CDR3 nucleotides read TGTGCCAGCCGCTTGCGGACAGCCGTCCCAAATCAGCCCCAGCATTTT. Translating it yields CASRLRTAVPNQPQHF.